Detailed here is one T cell receptor beta chain. V was clipped by 5 bases and J by 3 bases; unmatched bases: 9. There are 16 residues in the CDR3. Germline-derived CDR1 and CDR2 are LNHDA and SQIVND (reference sequence). Clones were read by immunoSEQ multiplex PCR, and TCRdb kept only the in-frame ones, dropping some. The data show around 90,000 clones, with approximately 86% seen just once and roughly 20% held by the top ten. The sample originates from a study of control samples from healthy donors and cancer patients. Sequenced input: blood. This chain joins TRBV19 and TRBJ2-3, with 9 bases aligning to TRBD2. The clonotype comes from a man aged 25 to 45 in good health. CDR3 loop: CASSFLRGGATDTQYF. CDR3 bases: TGTGCCAGTAGTTTCCTACGCGGGGGGGCGACAGATACGCAGTATTTT.